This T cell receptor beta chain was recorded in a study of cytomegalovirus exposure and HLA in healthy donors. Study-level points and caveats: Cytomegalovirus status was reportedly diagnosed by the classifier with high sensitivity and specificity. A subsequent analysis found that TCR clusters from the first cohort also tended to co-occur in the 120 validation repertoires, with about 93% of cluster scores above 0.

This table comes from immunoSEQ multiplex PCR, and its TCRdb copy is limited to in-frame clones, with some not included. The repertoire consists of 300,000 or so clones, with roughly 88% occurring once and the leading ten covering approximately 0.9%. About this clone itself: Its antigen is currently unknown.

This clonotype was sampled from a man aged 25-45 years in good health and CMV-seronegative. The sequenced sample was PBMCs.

The CDR3 region has the DNA TGTGCCAGCGCCAGATCCGGGACAGGCCCGCCCTACGAGCAGTACTTC. Protein: CASARSGTGPPYEQYF. The V and J genes are TRBV11-2 and TRBJ2-7, with 8 bases that match TRBD1. CDR1 is SGHAT and CDR2 is FQNNGV in the germline V gene. The CDR3 has 16 amino acids. Trimming removed 8 bases from V and 2 bases from J; junction bases left unmatched: 14. The whole variable domain, filled in from reference TRBV11-2 and TRBJ2-7, reads EAGVAQSPRYKIIEKRQSVAFWCNPISGHATLYWYQQILGQGPKLLIQFQNNGVVDDSQLPKDRFSAERLKGVDSTLKIQPAKLEDSAVYLCASARSGTGPPYEQYFGPGTRLTVT.